This entry lists 8 T cell receptor beta chains sequenced from one sample in a study of Ad26.COV2.S vaccination and SARS-CoV-2 variants. The method was immunoSEQ multiplex PCR; TCRdb's version includes in-frame clones alone and lacks a portion of them. In the table there are a few hundred thousand clones, roughly 90% of which are singletons. The treatment is: roughly 18 received Ad26.COV2.S at low or high dose, single or two shots; several received placebo; per-sample allocation not given. Repertoires come from day 63 after the first vaccine or placebo injection. The material was peripheral blood, obtained in a trial of Ad26.COV2.S vaccine versus placebo. These receptors were taken from a person between 18 and 59 years old who received the Ad26.COV2.S COVID-19 vaccine or a placebo.

This clone was picked up one time. J is TRBJ2-1 and V is TRBV5-4, with D perhaps assigned TRBD1 or TRBD2 (5 bases each). V was shortened by 4 bases and J by 6 bases, with 20 bases between the two germline ends. The V gene's germline CDR1 is SGHNT and CDR2 YYREEE (reference sequence). This CDR3 is built from 16 residues. The DNA of the CDR3 is TGTGCCAGCAGCCCACTCCCCGGGGCTATGGGCAATGAGCAGTTCTTC. Its protein product is CASSPLPGAMGNEQFF.

The chain links TRBV11-2 to TRBJ2-7, with TRBD2 as a possible D gene (6 bases). Germline CDR1 is SGHAT and CDR2 is FQNNGV. The CDR3 is made up of 14 amino acids. V lost 1 base to trimming and J lost 2 bases, with 9 bases between them. The CDR3 loop is CASSLGGVTYEQYF. The CDR3 bases are TGTGCCAGCAGCTTAGGCGGGGTCACCTACGAGCAGTACTTC.

The V call is TRBV6-5, the J call TRBJ2-1; D tentatively reads TRBD1 or TRBD2 (5 bases each). This CDR3 has 14 amino acids. Germline V CDR1 and CDR2: MNHEY, SVGAGI. Trimming left V 7 bases short and J 2 bases short, with 12 bases between. CDR3 sequence: CASTPGTPYNEQFF. CDR3 bases: TGTGCCAGCACCCCCGGGACCCCCTACAATGAGCAGTTCTTC.

The rearrangement joins TRBV18 to TRBJ2-2; TRBD2 matches at 9 bases. Per the germline V gene, CDR1 is KGHSH and CDR2 is LQKENI. The CDR3 extends over 19 amino acids. J gave up 1 base and V 3 bases, and 12 bases lay outside the gene matches. The CDR3 DNA sequence: TGTGCCAGCTCACCTCTTCGCCTAGCGGGGCCGCTGAACACCGGGGAGCTGTTTTTT. It codes for CASSPLRLAGPLNTGELFF.

CDR3: CASSYYWGATNEKLFF. The CDR3 DNA reads TGTGCCAGCAGTTACTACTGGGGGGCAACTAATGAAAAACTGTTTTTT. This sequence joins TRBV6-5 and TRBJ1-4, with D perhaps TRBD1 (5 bases). There are 16 residues in the CDR3. Germline V gene data show CDR1 as MNHEY and CDR2 as SVGAGI. The V end was cut by 1 base, the J end by 0 bases, with 9 bases between.

The CDR3 is CASSLRRDRALNTGELFF. The CDR3 coding sequence is TGTGCCAGCAGCCTGAGACGCGACAGGGCTTTGAACACCGGGGAGCTGTTTTTT. V and J are TRBV5-6 and TRBJ2-2; TRBD1 agrees at 7 bases. This CDR3 has 18 residues. The trim removed 4 bases at V and 1 base at J, leaving 13 bases unmatched. Germline loops: CDR1 SGHDT, CDR2 YYEEEE.

The chain recombines TRBV4-2 with TRBJ2-3; 10 nucleotides align to TRBD2. In germline, CDR1 is LGHNA, CDR2 YNFKEQ. The CDR3 sequence is 15 residues long. V shed 3 bases and J 4 bases; nucleotides not matched to a gene: 4. CDR3 loop: CASSQSGGASDTQYF. The CDR3 DNA is TGTGCCAGCAGCCAGAGCGGGGGGGCCTCAGATACGCAGTATTTT.

The chain links TRBV2 to TRBJ2-1; D tentatively reads TRBD1 or TRBD2 (6 bases each). V was shortened by 3 bases and J by 4 bases, with 10 bases between the two germline ends. The CDR3 is made up of 14 amino acids. Germline V gives CDR1 SNHLY, CDR2 FYNNEI. DNA of the CDR3: TGTGCCAGCAGTGAGGGGGGCGGTTACAATGAGCAGTTCTTC. Its translation: CASSEGGGYNEQFF.